The 5 T cell receptor beta chains given below trace back to one sample, sequenced in a study of shared clonotypes between healthy human individuals. Here immunoSEQ multiplex PCR was the method, and the copy in TCRdb shows in-frame clones only, minus some. Of 850,000 to 1,100,000 clones detected, 60% to 80% appear once; the ten largest clones hold 0.89%. The sequenced material came from memory CD4+ T cells from PBMCs. Described subset: CD45RA-negative fraction. The source is a man younger than 30 in good health. Some clones in this sample may be carry-over from other donors' samples.

With respect to this clone: Distinct nucleotide sequences in the sample also encode this CDR3. This chain joins TRBV11-2 and TRBJ2-1; D unclear. CDR3 length: 14 residues. Germline loops: CDR1 SGHAT, CDR2 FQNNGV. Trimming shortened V by 1 base and J by 0 bases, and 4 bases separated the two germline ends. Written as DNA, the CDR3 is TGTGCCAGCAGCTTAGTTACCTCCTACAATGAGCAGTTCTTC. It translates to CASSLVTSYNEQFF.

A note on this clone: Different DNA sequences within this sample yield the same CDR3. The J gene is TRBJ1-1, the V gene TRBV7-3; D ambiguous. CDR1 is SGHTA and CDR2 is FQGTGA in the germline V gene. Trimming left V 2 bases short and J 5 bases short, with 12 bases between. The CDR3 runs 14 residues. Written as DNA, the CDR3 is TGTGCCAGCAGCTTAGGGCCTGCCAATACTGAAGCTTTCTTT. This gives the protein CASSLGPANTEAFF.

The V call is TRBV28, the J call TRBJ2-7, with D perhaps TRBD1 or TRBD2 (5 bases each). The CDR3 spans 17 residues. Between the trimmed V and J ends, which lost 5 bases and 0 bases, there was a span of 20 bases. Germline CDR1 MDHEN, CDR2 SYDVKM. DNA of the CDR3: TGTGCCAGCAGTCAAATTCCGGGGCGGCAAGGCTCCTACGAGCAGTACTTC. It codes for CASSQIPGRQGSYEQYF.

The chain recombines TRBV30 with TRBJ2-7; perhaps TRBD1 as D (6 bases). This CDR3 is 15 amino acids long. The germline V and J ends were trimmed by 0 bases and 4 bases, with 16 bases remaining between them. Germline V gives CDR1 GTSNPN, CDR2 SVGIG (reference sequence). The CDR3 DNA is TGTGCCTGGAGTGTTGCCGCAGGGGCCAGGTACGAGCAGTACTTC. It encodes CAWSVAAGARYEQYF. The full variable domain, in which reference TRBV30 and TRBJ2-7 provide the parts outside the CDR3, is SQTIHQWPATLVQPVGSPLSLECTVEGTSNPNLYWYRQAAGRGLQLLFYSVGIGQISSEVPQNLSASRPQDRQFILSSKKLLLSDSGFYLCAWSVAAGARYEQYFGPGTRLTVT.

J is TRBJ1-1 and V is TRBV6-5; D is uncertain. V was shortened by 8 bases and J by 7 bases, with 17 bases between the two germline ends. CDR1 is MNHEY, CDR2 SVGAGI, per germline. The CDR3 length is 13 residues. Written as DNA, the CDR3 is TGTGCCAGCCTCGCCTGGGATGGAGGTGAAGCTTTCTTT. The encoded protein is CASLAWDGGEAFF.